This TCR beta chain derives from a study of OX40 agonist ivuxolimab in advanced cancers. For context, the study as a whole: Ivuxolimab, which targeted the costimulatory receptor OX40 (CD134), was an agonistic, fully human IgG2 monoclonal antibody. In the dose-escalation cohort, around four fifths of patients were male, and the mean age was approximately 60 years with a range of roughly 20 to 85. The purpose of peripheral TCRbeta sequencing was to test whether ivuxolimab changed TCR sequence diversity and led to clonal T-cell expansion. The paper describes the monotherapy dose-escalation part (N of about 50 patients) of the phase I trial of ivuxolimab. Of the roughly 52 dose-escalation patients, hepatocellular carcinoma was present in roughly 19, melanoma in approximately 15, renal cell carcinoma in 9 and head and neck cancer in 9. Intravenous ivuxolimab was administered to patients every 2 weeks at six dose levels: 0.01, 0.1, 0.3, 1.5, 3 and 10 mg/kg. Prior anti-PD-1, anti-PD-L1 or anti-CTLA-4 therapy was permitted, and checkpoint inhibitors had been received by more than 35% of dose-escalation patients. Partial responses occurred in three dose-escalation patients: two with cutaneous melanoma and one with hepatocellular carcinoma. The research as a whole found: In the 0.1-3.0 mg/kg groups, partial responders had among the lowest normalized peripheral clonal expansion, particularly in CD8+ T cells. Low levels of normalized T-cell clonal expansion were also shown by some nonresponding patients. After ivuxolimab, expanded clones were on average more numerous among CD8+ T cells than among CD4+ T cells. At doses from 0.1 to 3.0 mg/kg, clonal expansion was seen in both CD4+ and CD8+ blood T cells between baseline and week 6. The antigen specificity of the peripheral T cells that underwent clonal expansion was not determined.

The CDR3, from cysteine to phenylalanine, totals 14 residues. Only CDR3 DNA is held: 42 bases, read in frame from base 1. CDR1 is given as SGDLS and CDR2 as YYNGEE, both from the germline V gene. Deletion took 0 bases off V and 1 base off J, with a span of 7 bases between the germline ends. Patients with a history of autoimmune disease or receiving systemic immunosuppression were excluded from the trial. Peripheral blood for TCR sequencing was collected from all dose cohorts at baseline, on cycle 4 day 1, and on cycle 7 day 1. Samples were obtained from an open-label, multicenter, first-in-human phase I dose-escalation trial of ivuxolimab. Adults with locally advanced or metastatic head and neck squamous cell, hepatocellular, melanoma or renal cell carcinoma were enrolled in the trial. Before TCR sequencing, CD4+ T cells and CD8+ T cells were sorted from peripheral blood as separate populations. Genomic DNA was extracted from sorted cells for sequencing of the TCRbeta CDR3 region. The immunoSEQ Assay was used to sequence the TCRbeta CDR3 regions. TCRdb took this table from immuneACCESS and kept in-frame rearrangements with V and J called. Such tables lack part of the clones; where checked against another copy, unresolved V genes explain under half of the gap, and the rest is unexplained. The sample has around 60,000 clones on record, 65% to 80% of them singletons. 6.3% of the sample goes to the ten largest clones.

The count of this clone is one. It lacks a known antigen. No per-base quality is available; no much larger clone lies one base away. The receptor comes from an adult with an advanced solid tumor such as melanoma, head and neck, liver or kidney cancer. Sequencing was performed on CD4+ or CD8+ T cells sorted from blood, taken in a trial of the OX40 agonist ivuxolimab. The chain is encoded by TRBV9 joined to TRBJ1-1, with no D gene named confidently. The CDR3 loop reads CASSVGDGNTEAFF. The bases read TGTGCCAGCAGCGTAGGTGACGGGAACACTGAAGCTTTCTTT.